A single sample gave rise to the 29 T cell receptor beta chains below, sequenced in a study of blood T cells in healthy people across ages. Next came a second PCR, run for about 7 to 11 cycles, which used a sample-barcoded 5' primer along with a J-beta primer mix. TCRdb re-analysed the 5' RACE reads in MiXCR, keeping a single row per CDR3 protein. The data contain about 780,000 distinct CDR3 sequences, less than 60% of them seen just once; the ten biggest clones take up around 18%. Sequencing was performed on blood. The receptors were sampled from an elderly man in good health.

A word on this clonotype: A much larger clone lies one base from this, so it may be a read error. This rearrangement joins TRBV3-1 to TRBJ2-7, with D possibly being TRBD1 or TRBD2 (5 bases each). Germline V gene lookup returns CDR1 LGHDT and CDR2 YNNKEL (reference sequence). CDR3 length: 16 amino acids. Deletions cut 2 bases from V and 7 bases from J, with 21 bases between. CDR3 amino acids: CASSQIEGLGSNEQYF. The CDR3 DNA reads TGTGCCAGCAGCCAAATCGAGGGGTTAGGAAGCAATGAGCAGTACTTC.

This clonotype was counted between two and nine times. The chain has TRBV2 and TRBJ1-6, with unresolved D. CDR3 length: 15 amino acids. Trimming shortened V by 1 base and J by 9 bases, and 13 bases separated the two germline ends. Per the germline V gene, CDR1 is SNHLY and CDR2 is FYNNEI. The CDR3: CASSEVSIRSSPLHF. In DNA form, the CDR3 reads TGTGCCAGCAGTGAAGTTAGCATCCGGAGTTCACCCCTCCACTTT.

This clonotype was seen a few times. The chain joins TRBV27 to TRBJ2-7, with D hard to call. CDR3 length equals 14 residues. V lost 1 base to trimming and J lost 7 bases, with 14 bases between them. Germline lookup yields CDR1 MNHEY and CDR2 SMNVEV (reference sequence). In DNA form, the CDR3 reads TGTGCCAGCAGTTTATTTCGGATGGGGAAGGAGCAGTACTTC. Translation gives CASSLFRMGKEQYF.

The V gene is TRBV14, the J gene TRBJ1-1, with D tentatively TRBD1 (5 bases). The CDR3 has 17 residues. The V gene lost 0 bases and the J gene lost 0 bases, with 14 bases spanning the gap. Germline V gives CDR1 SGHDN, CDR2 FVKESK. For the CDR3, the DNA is TGTGCCAGCAGCCAAGATCCCCCCGGGACCATGAACACTGAAGCTTTCTTT. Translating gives CASSQDPPGTMNTEAFF.

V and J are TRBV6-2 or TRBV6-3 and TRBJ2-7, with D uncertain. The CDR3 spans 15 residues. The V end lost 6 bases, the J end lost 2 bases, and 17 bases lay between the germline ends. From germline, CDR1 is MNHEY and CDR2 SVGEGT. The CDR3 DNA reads TGTGCCAGCAGGCTCAGTGGGCGCCGGGCCTACGAGCAGTACTTC. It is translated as CASRLSGRRAYEQYF.

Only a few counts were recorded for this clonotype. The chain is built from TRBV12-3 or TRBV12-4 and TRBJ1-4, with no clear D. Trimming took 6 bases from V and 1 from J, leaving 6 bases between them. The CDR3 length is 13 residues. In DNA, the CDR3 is TGTGCCAGCAGCCCGAAAACTAATGAAAAACTGTTTTTT. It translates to CASSPKTNEKLFF.

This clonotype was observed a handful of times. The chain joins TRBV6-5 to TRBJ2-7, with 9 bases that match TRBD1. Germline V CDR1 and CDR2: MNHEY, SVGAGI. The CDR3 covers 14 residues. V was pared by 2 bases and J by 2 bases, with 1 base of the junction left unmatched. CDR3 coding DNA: TGTGCCAGCAGTTACCGACAGGGGGCCTACGAGCAGTACTTC. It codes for CASSYRQGAYEQYF.

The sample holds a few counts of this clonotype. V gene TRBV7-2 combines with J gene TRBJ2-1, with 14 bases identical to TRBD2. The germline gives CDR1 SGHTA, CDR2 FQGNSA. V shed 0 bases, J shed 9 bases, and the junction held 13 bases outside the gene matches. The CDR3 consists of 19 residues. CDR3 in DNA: TGTGCCAGCAGCTTAGCGGCGGGACAGGGACTAGCGGGAGTCCCTGAGCAGTTCTTC. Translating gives CASSLAAGQGLAGVPEQFF.

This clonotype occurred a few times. The CDR3 loop reads CASSLYNYNEQFF. Written as DNA, the CDR3 is TGTGCCAGCAGCTTGTACAATTACAATGAGCAGTTCTTC. The rearrangement uses TRBV11-2 and TRBJ2-1; unclear D gene. Trimming shortened V by 3 bases and J by 4 bases, and 7 bases separated the two germline ends. The CDR3 loop spans 13 amino acids. The germline V gene encodes CDR1 SGHAT and CDR2 FQNNGV. Supplemented by reference TRBV11-2 and TRBJ2-1, the full variable domain reads EAGVAQSPRYKIIEKRQSVAFWCNPISGHATLYWYQQILGQGPKLLIQFQNNGVVDDSQLPKDRFSAERLKGVDSTLKIQPAKLEDSAVYLCASSLYNYNEQFFGPGTRLTVL.

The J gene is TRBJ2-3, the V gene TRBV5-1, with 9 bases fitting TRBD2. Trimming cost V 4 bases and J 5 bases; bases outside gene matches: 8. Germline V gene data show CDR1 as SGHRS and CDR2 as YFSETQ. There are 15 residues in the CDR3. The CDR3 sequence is CASSKGLAKGDTQYF. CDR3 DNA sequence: TGCGCCAGCAGCAAAGGACTAGCGAAGGGAGATACGCAGTATTTT.

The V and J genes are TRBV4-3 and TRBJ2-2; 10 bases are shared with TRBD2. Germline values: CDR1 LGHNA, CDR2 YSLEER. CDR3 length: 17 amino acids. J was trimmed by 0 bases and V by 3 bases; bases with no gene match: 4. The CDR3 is CASSHPSGSSNTGELFF. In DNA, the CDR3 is TGCGCCAGCAGCCACCCTAGCGGGAGTTCGAACACCGGGGAGCTGTTTTTT.

The CDR3 DNA sequence: TGTGCCAGCAGCTTAATAGGGGGAGCGGGAGTAAGCACAGATACGCAGTATTTT. Its protein product is CASSLIGGAGVSTDTQYF. The chain is built from TRBV7-3 and TRBJ2-3, with 8 bases lining up with TRBD2. CDR1 is SGHTA, CDR2 FQGTGA, per germline. J was trimmed by 0 bases and V by 1 base; bases with no gene match: 9. This CDR3 has 18 amino acids.

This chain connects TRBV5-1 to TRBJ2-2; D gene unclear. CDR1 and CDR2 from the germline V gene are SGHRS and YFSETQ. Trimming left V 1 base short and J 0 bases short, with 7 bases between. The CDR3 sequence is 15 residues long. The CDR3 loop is CASSLIPANTGELFF. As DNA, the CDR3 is TGCGCCAGCAGCTTGATCCCCGCGAACACCGGGGAGCTGTTTTTT. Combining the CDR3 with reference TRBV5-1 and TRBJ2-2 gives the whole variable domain KAGVTQTPRYLIKTRGQQVTLSCSPISGHRSVSWYQQTPGQGLQFLFEYFSETQRNKGNFPGRFSGRQFSNSRSEMNVSTLELGDSALYLCASSLIPANTGELFFGEGSRLTVL.

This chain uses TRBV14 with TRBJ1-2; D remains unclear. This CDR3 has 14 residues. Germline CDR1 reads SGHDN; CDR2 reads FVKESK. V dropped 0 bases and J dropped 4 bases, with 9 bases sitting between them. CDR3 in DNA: TGTGCCAGCAGCCAAGATATCCGGGGCTATGGCTACACCTTC. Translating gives CASSQDIRGYGYTF.

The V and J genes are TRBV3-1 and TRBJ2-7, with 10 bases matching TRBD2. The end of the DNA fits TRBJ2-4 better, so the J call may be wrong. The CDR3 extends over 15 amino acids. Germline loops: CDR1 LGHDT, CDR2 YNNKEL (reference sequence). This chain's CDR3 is CASSQGAAGGHIQYF. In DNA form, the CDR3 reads TGTGCCAGCAGCCAAGGAGCAGCGGGGGGGCACATTCAGTACTTC.

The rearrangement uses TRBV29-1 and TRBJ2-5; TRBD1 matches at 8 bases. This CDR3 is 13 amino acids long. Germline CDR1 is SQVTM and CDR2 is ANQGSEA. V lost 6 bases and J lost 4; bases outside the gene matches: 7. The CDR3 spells CSVVTGAPETQYF. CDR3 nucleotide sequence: TGCAGCGTGGTGACAGGGGCACCAGAGACCCAGTACTTC.

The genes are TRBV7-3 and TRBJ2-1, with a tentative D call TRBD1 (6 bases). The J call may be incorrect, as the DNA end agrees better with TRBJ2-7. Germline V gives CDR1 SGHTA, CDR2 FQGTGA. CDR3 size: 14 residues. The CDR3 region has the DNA TGTGCCAGCAGCCAACAGGGAAGTTACAATGAGCAGTACTTC. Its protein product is CASSQQGSYNEQYF.

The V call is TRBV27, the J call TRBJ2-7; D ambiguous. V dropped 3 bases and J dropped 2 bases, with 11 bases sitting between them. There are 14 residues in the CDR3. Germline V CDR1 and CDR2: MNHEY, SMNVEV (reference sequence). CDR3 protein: CASSFHGDTYEQYF. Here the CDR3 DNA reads TGTGCCAGCAGTTTTCACGGAGACACCTACGAGCAGTACTTC.

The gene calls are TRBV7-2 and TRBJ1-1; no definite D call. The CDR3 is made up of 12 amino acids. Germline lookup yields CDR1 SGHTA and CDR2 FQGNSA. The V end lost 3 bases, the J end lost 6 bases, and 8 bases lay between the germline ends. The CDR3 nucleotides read TGTGCCAGCAGCTTGAGGGTATCTGAAGCTTTCTTT. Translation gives CASSLRVSEAFF.

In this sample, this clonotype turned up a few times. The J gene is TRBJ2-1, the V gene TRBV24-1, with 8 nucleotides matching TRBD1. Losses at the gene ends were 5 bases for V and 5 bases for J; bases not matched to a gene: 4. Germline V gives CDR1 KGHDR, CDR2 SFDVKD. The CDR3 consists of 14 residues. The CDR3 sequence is CATSGPGQDNEQFF. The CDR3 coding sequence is TGTGCCACCAGTGGCCCGGGACAGGACAATGAGCAGTTCTTC.

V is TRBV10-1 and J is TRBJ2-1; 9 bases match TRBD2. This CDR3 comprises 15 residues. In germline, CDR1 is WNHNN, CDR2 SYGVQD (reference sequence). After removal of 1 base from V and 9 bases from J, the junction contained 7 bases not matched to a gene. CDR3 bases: TGCGCCAGCAGTGAGTGGCGGGAGGGGGCTGGTGAGCAGTTCTTC. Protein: CASSEWREGAGEQFF.

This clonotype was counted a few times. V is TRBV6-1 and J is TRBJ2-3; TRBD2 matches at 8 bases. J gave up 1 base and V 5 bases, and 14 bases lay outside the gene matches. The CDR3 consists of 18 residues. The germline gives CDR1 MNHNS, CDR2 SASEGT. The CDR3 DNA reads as TGTGCCAGCAGTCGCGACAACGAAGCGACTAGCGGCACAGATACGCAGTATTTT. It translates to CASSRDNEATSGTDTQYF.

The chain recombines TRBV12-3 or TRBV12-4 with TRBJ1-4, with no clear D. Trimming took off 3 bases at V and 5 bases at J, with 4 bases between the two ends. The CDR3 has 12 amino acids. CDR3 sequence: CASSLGNEKLFF. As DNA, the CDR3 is TGTGCCAGCAGTTTGGGAAATGAAAAACTGTTTTTT.

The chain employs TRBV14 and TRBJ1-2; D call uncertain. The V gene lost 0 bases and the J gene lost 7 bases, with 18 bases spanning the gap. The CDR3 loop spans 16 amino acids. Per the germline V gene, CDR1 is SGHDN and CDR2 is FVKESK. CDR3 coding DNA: TGTGCCAGCAGCCAAGATCTTAAGGCCGGTGAGGGTGGCTACACCTTC. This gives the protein CASSQDLKAGEGGYTF.

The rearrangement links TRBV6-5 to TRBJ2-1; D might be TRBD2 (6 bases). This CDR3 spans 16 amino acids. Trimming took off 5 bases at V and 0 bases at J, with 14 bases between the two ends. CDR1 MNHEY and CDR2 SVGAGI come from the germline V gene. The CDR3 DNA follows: TGTGCCAGCAGTACCGTGGGGGGTAGCTCCTACAATGAGCAGTTCTTC. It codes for CASSTVGGSSYNEQFF.

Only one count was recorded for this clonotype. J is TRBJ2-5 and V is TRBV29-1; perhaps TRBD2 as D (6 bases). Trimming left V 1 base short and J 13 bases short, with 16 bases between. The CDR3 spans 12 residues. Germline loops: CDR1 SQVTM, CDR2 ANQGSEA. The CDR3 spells CSVEATTSSPYF. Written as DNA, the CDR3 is TGCAGCGTTGAAGCGACGACTAGTAGCCCGTACTTC.

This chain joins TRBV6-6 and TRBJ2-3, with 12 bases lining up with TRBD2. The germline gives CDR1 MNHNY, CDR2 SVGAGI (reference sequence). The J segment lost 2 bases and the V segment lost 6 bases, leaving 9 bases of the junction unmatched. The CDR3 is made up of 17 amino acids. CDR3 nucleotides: TGTGCCAGCAGAATAACTAGCGGGGGGCTACCCACAGATACGCAGTATTTT. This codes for CASRITSGGLPTDTQYF.

The CDR3 nucleotides are TGTGCCAGCAAGATCACGGGTTGGAAGGCGGGGGTACGAGAGACCCAGTACTTC. Translation: CASKITGWKAGVRETQYF. The chain has TRBV27 and TRBJ2-7, with 7 bases that match TRBD2. The end of the DNA is better explained by TRBJ2-5, so the J call may be wrong. CDR1 is MNHEY and CDR2 is SMNVEV in the germline V gene (reference sequence). The CDR3 contains 18 residues.

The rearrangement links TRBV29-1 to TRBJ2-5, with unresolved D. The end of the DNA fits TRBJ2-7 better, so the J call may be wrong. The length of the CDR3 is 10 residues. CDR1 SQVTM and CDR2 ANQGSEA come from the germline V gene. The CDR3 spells CSVLSYEQYF. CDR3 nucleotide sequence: TGCAGCGTGTTATCATACGAGCAGTACTTC.